This T cell receptor (beta chain) was obtained from a study of T cell responses to AZD1222 COVID-19 vaccine (dated by TCRdb to the early 2020s). Notes on the research overall: Because spike-specific TCR depth and breadth did not differ between the two schedules, AZD1222 recipients who got a second dose at roughly 4 weeks were pooled with those who got a second dose at roughly 12 weeks. Trial participants were enrolled by age into 18-55, 56-69 and 70-plus year subgroups, with about 150, 28 and 57 TCR-sequenced participants respectively. A total of about 250 trial participants underwent TCR sequencing, of whom 200 to 220 had received two doses of AZD1222 and about 25 had received two doses of the MenACWY control vaccine. Study-wide conclusions, independent of this receptor: After two AZD1222 doses, both the breadth and the depth of spike-specific TCRs were significantly higher than at day 0 and than in MenACWY recipients. The vaccine-associated CD4 TCRs covered the entire spike protein, and the dominant responses fell in regions 160-218 and 743-854. Participants were mostly white British, with more females than males. The authors suggested clonal diversity may have been underestimated. Because no samples from the day 14 peak response were available, repertoires could be characterized only after the peak T cell response. The 56-69-year group was small, and its depth increase did not reach significance, likely because of low power. Nearly half of unique spike-specific TCRs reportedly recognized epitopes outside regions mutated in the B.1.351 and B.1.1.7 variants. Conclusions about previously exposed vaccinees are limited, since just five to seven AZD1222 recipients were seropositive for SARS-CoV-2 at baseline.

This specimen's time point label, interpreted: baseline before first vaccination. Vaccinee samples were obtained from the UK trials COV001 and COV002, which included a single-blind randomized controlled phase 2/3 trial of AZD1222 (ChAdOx1 nCoV-19) in healthy adults. For TCRbeta chain sequencing, PBMC samples were collected from trial participants at day 0 and at day 28 after the second dose. CDR1 SGHRS and CDR2 YFSETQ were looked up in the germline V gene. From the cysteine up to the phenylalanine, the CDR3 has a length of 14 residues. Only the CDR3 DNA is retained, 42 bases long and in frame from the first base. The V and J ends are trimmed by 3 bases and 6 bases, leaving 13 bases between them. About this clone: What this receptor recognizes is not known. The sample holds no much larger clone one base away, and base qualities are not on file.

The CDR3 regions of human TCRbeta chains were subjected to immunosequencing. As for the original processing: Repertoire TCRs were matched against a reference library of SARS-CoV-2-specific TCRs generated with the MIRA antigen-specificity platform. Breadth was defined as the fraction of unique TCRs that were SARS-CoV-2-associated. Depth was defined as the fraction of total T cells that were SARS-CoV-2-associated. Each spike-specific TCR was assigned to its reactive spike region and to a CD4 or CD8 class using the MIRA data. Log10-transformed breadth and depth values were compared by one-way ANOVA with Sidak's multiple comparisons tests. TCRdb took over this immuneACCESS table, retaining in-frame rearrangements with V and J assigned. Such tables are incomplete; in checked studies, under half of the missing clones stem from an unresolved V gene, and the remainder is unexplained. V and J calls and clone size are as listed in that table; D and trimming were resolved from the DNA. This sample lists 120,000 or so clones; 92% were detected once. Around 0.96% of the sample is in the top ten clones.

The clonotype was recovered from an adult in good health. This material consisted of peripheral blood, taken on day 0 of AZD1222 vaccination. The rearrangement combines TRBV5-1 with TRBJ2-1; no D gene call is confident. The base sequence is TGCGCCAGCAGCTCCCTTCAGGACGGCAATGAGCAGTTCTTC. This gives the protein CASSSLQDGNEQFF. Full variable domain (CDR3 extended with the reference TRBV5-1 and TRBJ2-1 proteins): KAGVTQTPRYLIKTRGQQVTLSCSPISGHRSVSWYQQTPGQGLQFLFEYFSETQRNKGNFPGRFSGRQFSNSRSEMNVSTLELGDSALYLCASSSLQDGNEQFFGPGTRLTVL.